The present T cell receptor beta chain was sequenced within a study of control samples from healthy donors and cancer patients. V shed 4 bases and J 9 bases; nucleotides not matched to a gene: 2. The CDR3 extends over 14 amino acids. The germline CDR1 and CDR2 sequences are SGHRS and YFSETQ. Measured with immunoSEQ multiplex PCR; TCRdb has only the in-frame clones, and not every one. The sample comprises 85,000 to 95,000 clones, roughly four fifths of which are singletons, and approximately 9.8% rests with the top ten. The TCR comes from a woman between 55 and 75 years old in good health. The rearrangement joins TRBV5-1 to TRBJ2-1, with 15 bases identical to TRBD2. The sample comprised blood. The CDR3 loop reads CASSPGLAGGEQFF. The CDR3 DNA follows: TGCGCCAGCAGCCCGGGACTAGCGGGGGGTGAGCAGTTCTTC.